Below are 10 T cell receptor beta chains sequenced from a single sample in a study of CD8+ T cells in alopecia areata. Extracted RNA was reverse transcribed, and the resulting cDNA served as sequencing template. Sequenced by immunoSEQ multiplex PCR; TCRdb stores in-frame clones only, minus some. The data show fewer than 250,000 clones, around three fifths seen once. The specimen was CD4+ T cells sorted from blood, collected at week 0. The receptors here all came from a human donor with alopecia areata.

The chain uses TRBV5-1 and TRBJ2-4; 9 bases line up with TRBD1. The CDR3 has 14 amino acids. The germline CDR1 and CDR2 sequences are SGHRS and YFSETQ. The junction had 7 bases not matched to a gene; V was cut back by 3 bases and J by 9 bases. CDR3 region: CASSSGQGLGIQYF. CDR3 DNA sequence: TGCGCCAGCAGCTCCGGACAGGGGCTCGGCATTCAGTACTTC.

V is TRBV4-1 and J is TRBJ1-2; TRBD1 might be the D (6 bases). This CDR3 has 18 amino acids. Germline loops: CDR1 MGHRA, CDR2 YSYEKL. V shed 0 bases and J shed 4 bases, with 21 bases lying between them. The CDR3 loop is CASSQDHGGRLPLYGYTF. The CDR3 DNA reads TGCGCCAGCAGCCAAGATCATGGGGGGCGTCTCCCCCTCTATGGCTACACCTTC.

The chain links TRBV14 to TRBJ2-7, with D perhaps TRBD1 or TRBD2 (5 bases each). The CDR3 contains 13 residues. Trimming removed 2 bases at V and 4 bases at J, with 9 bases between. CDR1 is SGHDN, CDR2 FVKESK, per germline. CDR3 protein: CASSQWGGYEQYF. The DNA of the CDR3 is TGTGCCAGCAGCCAATGGGGCGGGTACGAGCAGTACTTC.

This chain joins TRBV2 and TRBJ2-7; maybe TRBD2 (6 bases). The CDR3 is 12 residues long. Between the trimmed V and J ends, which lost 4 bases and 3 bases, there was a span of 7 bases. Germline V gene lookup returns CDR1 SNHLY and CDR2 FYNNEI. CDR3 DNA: TGTGCCAGCAGTGGGGACTTCTACGAGCAGTACTTC. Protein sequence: CASSGDFYEQYF.

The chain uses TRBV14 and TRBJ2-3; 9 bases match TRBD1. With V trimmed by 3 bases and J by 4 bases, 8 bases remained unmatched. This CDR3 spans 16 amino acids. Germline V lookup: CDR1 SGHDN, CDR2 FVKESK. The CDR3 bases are TGTGCCAGCAGCCATATGGGACAGGGTGAGGCAGATACGCAGTATTTT. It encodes CASSHMGQGEADTQYF.

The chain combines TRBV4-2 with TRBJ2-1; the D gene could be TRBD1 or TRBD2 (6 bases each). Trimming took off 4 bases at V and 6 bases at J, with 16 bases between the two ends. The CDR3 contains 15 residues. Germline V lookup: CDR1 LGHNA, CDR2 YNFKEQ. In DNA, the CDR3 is TGTGCCAGCAGCCCGAGGGGGGTAGCGCTCAATGAGCAGTTCTTC. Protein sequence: CASSPRGVALNEQFF.

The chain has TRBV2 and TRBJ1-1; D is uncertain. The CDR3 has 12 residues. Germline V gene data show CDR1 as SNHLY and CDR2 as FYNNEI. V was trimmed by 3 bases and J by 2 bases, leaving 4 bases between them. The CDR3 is CASSDSNTEAFF. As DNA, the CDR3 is TGTGCCAGCAGTGACAGTAACACTGAAGCTTTCTTT.

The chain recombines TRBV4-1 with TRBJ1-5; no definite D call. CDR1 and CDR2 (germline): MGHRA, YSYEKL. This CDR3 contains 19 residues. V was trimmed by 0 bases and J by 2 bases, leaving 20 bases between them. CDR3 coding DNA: TGCGCCAGCAGCCAAGATATGATTTCGGGTGGTATGGGCAATCAGCCCCAGCATTTT. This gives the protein CASSQDMISGGMGNQPQHF.

CDR3 DNA: TGTGCCATTCGCCAGGAGAACACTGAAGCTTTCTTT. It is translated as CAIRQENTEAFF. J is TRBJ1-1 and V is TRBV10-3; D is ambiguous. This CDR3 has 12 amino acids. V shed 9 bases and J shed 1 base, with 9 bases lying between them. Germline assignment: CDR1 ENHRY and CDR2 SYGVKD.

CDR3 amino acids: CAISEIAGVYQETQYF. CDR3 coding DNA: TGTGCCATCAGTGAGATCGCAGGGGTTTACCAAGAGACCCAGTACTTC. The V and J genes are TRBV10-3 and TRBJ2-5; TRBD1 is a possible D gene (6 bases). This CDR3 is 16 amino acids long. Germline V lookup: CDR1 ENHRY, CDR2 SYGVKD. The germline V and J ends were trimmed by 2 bases and 0 bases, with 13 bases remaining between them.